The rows below give T cell receptor beta chains drawn from one sample of a study of blood T cell repertoires in COVID-19. The repertoire was sequenced with immunoSEQ multiplex PCR; TCRdb's copy has only in-frame clones and lacks some. The sample carries about 77,000 clones, roughly 90% recorded once. The sample taken for sequencing was peripheral blood. Receptors were obtained from a woman of 80 years or more with active or convalescent COVID-19. Each CDR3 is given with its conserved first and last residue. Fields, in order: V gene, J gene, CDR3 protein.

v_call: TRBV27; j_call: TRBJ1-4; cdr3_aa: CASSPLTGRHEKLFF
v_call: TRBV5-1; j_call: TRBJ1-6; cdr3_aa: CASSLDSHNSPLHF
v_call: TRBV24-1; j_call: TRBJ1-2; cdr3_aa: CATSETRGGEGYTF
v_call: TRBV4-2; j_call: TRBJ1-2; cdr3_aa: CASSLNRDSYGYTF
v_call: TRBV6-5; j_call: TRBJ2-1; cdr3_aa: CASTSSSYNEQFF
v_call: TRBV5-4; j_call: TRBJ2-7; cdr3_aa: CASSHRDTLSYEQYF
v_call: TRBV7-2; j_call: TRBJ1-2; cdr3_aa: CASSSSPDRQYGYTF
v_call: TRBV5-1; j_call: TRBJ2-7; cdr3_aa: CASSLATESYEQYF
v_call: TRBV29-1; j_call: TRBJ1-2; cdr3_aa: CSVFGGDGYTF
v_call: TRBV4-3; j_call: TRBJ2-7; cdr3_aa: CASSQDFATGAPYEQYF
v_call: TRBV10-3; j_call: TRBJ2-7; cdr3_aa: CAISAVTGNSYEQYF
v_call: TRBV3-1/TRBV3-2; j_call: TRBJ2-1; cdr3_aa: CASSQERDTEGNEQFF
v_call: TRBV29-1; j_call: TRBJ1-3; cdr3_aa: CSIETADSGNTIYF
v_call: TRBV2; j_call: TRBJ1-5; cdr3_aa: CASSEWSQPQHF
v_call: TRBV4-1; j_call: TRBJ2-6; cdr3_aa: CASSQDGGGAGANVLTF
v_call: TRBV19; j_call: TRBJ1-1; cdr3_aa: CASSMGPMNTEAFF
v_call: TRBV7-2; j_call: TRBJ2-5; cdr3_aa: CASSPYQETQYF
v_call: TRBV7-8; j_call: TRBJ2-1; cdr3_aa: CASSLGTGDEQFF
v_call: TRBV7-9; j_call: TRBJ2-2; cdr3_aa: CASSPPGQLNTGELFF
v_call: TRBV27; j_call: TRBJ1-1; cdr3_aa: CASSLQPTISGMRNTEAFF
v_call: TRBV7-9; j_call: TRBJ1-4; cdr3_aa: CASSLAMAGNEKLFF
v_call: TRBV19; j_call: TRBJ2-1; cdr3_aa: CASSTLAGGPREQFF
v_call: TRBV4-1; j_call: TRBJ1-2; cdr3_aa: CASSQVRGGNYGYTF
v_call: TRBV28; j_call: TRBJ1-1; cdr3_aa: CASSPAHAGGKAFF
v_call: TRBV14; j_call: TRBJ1-2; cdr3_aa: CASSQGARDRGYGYTF
v_call: TRBV4-1; j_call: TRBJ1-2; cdr3_aa: CASSQPQGGYTF
v_call: TRBV7-9; j_call: TRBJ2-2; cdr3_aa: CASRKQGETGELFF
v_call: TRBV10-3; j_call: TRBJ2-7; cdr3_aa: CAIKGDTPYEQYF
v_call: TRBV10-1; j_call: TRBJ1-5; cdr3_aa: CASRLRDNGVLSRSNQPQHF
v_call: TRBV7-9; j_call: TRBJ2-7; cdr3_aa: CASSLGGGLYSYEQYF
v_call: TRBV3-1/TRBV3-2; j_call: TRBJ2-1; cdr3_aa: CASSQSRPTTGGEQFF
v_call: TRBV5-1; j_call: TRBJ2-5; cdr3_aa: CASSSGGGAQETQYF
v_call: TRBV24-1; j_call: TRBJ1-5; cdr3_aa: CATRGTGENQPQHF
v_call: TRBV4-3; j_call: TRBJ2-2; cdr3_aa: CASSQDLRTRGGAYTGELFF
v_call: TRBV3-1/TRBV3-2; j_call: TRBJ2-3; cdr3_aa: CASSQERRFWRTDTQYF
v_call: TRBV7-2; j_call: TRBJ2-5; cdr3_aa: CASSLTAGGQETQYF
v_call: TRBV19; j_call: TRBJ2-3; cdr3_aa: CASKGGGTGEDTQYF
v_call: TRBV3-1/TRBV3-2; j_call: TRBJ1-6; cdr3_aa: CASSQDRYNSPLHF
v_call: TRBV2; j_call: TRBJ2-1; cdr3_aa: CASSELSGGNEQFF
v_call: TRBV11-1; j_call: TRBJ1-1; cdr3_aa: CASSEPEGPNTEAFF
v_call: TRBV7-2; j_call: TRBJ2-1; cdr3_aa: CASSSREGWNEQFF
v_call: TRBV15; j_call: TRBJ2-7; cdr3_aa: CATSREFLAYEQYF
v_call: TRBV4-1; j_call: TRBJ1-1; cdr3_aa: CASSSRGGTEAFF
v_call: TRBV11-2; j_call: TRBJ2-7; cdr3_aa: CASGTKGLPSYEQYF
v_call: TRBV27; j_call: TRBJ2-6; cdr3_aa: CASSLSARPLSGANVLTF
v_call: TRBV3-1/TRBV3-2; j_call: TRBJ2-1; cdr3_aa: CASSRGRPNEQFF
v_call: TRBV4-3; j_call: TRBJ2-7; cdr3_aa: CASSQALEQGTGGSYEQYF
v_call: TRBV5-4; j_call: TRBJ2-5; cdr3_aa: CASSYRLAGEPPTQETQYF
v_call: TRBV11-2; j_call: TRBJ2-1; cdr3_aa: CASSLVGRTPSYNEQFF
v_call: TRBV9; j_call: TRBJ2-7; cdr3_aa: CASSVEGQTVSSYEQYF
v_call: TRBV5-1; j_call: TRBJ2-7; cdr3_aa: CASSLVGLAESYEQYF
v_call: TRBV6-5; j_call: TRBJ1-5; cdr3_aa: CASRFNSNQPQHF
v_call: TRBV28; j_call: TRBJ1-5; cdr3_aa: CASRGNSNQPQHF
v_call: TRBV25-1; j_call: TRBJ1-1; cdr3_aa: CASSETGGTTEAFF